This T cell receptor (beta chain) was sequenced for a study of human T cells and chemical hapten exposure. Across the whole study: The study sensitized with 2% DPC on a 2 cm by 2 cm patch of upper inner arm skin.

Of note for this clonotype: Antigen specificity is unknown.

Time point defined: patch test 3, about 24 weeks after DPC sensitization. Treatment denoted: therapeutic diphenylcyclopropenone sensitization with weekly scalp DPC. Those who donated were patients with alopecia, 18 to 70 years of age, and suitable for DPC. Germline trimming cut 3 bases from V and 4 bases from J; bases unmatched to any gene: 7. The CDR3 covers 15 residues. Germline values: CDR1 SGHAT, CDR2 FQNNGV. TCRdb recomputed calls from the RACE reads with MiXCR, one row per CDR3 protein. This sample carries about 97,000 distinct CDR3 sequences, 27% of them seen once, and the ten largest clones take about a tenth. Study findings and constraints: Unchanged with DPC sensitization were TCRs above 1 in 1000 frequency.

The genes are TRBV11-2 and TRBJ1-2; 8 bases are shared with TRBD1. This clonotype was obtained from a man aged 40-50 years with alopecia areata. Some clones in this sample may be carry-over from other donors' samples. The sequencing here drew on whole blood, taken in connection with sensitization to the hapten diphenylcyclopropenone (DPC). This chain's CDR3 is CASSLSGGTSYGYTF. CDR3 sequence (DNA): TGTGCCAGCAGCTTGTCAGGGGGCACAAGCTATGGCTACACCTTC.